The 13 T cell receptor beta chains below come from one sample, sequenced in a study of cytomegalovirus exposure and HLA in healthy donors. Primers for the PCR totalled 60 Vbeta and 13 Jbeta. Profiling relied on immunoSEQ multiplex PCR, and the TCRdb table lists in-frame clones only, not all of them. The sample has some 130,000 clones, around 83% seen once; the top ten hold less than 7%. Sequencing input: PBMCs. The origin of the receptors is a woman in her twenties or thirties in good health and CMV-seropositive.

The CDR3 here is CASSIRSSGTAREQYF. DNA of the CDR3: TGTGCCAGCAGCATCCGCTCCTCCGGGACAGCAAGAGAGCAGTACTTC. J is TRBJ2-7 and V is TRBV6-6, with 7 bases lining up with TRBD1. The germline V gene has CDR1 MNHNY and CDR2 SVGAGI (reference sequence). The V gene end was trimmed by 6 bases and the J gene end by 7 bases; junction bases not matched to a gene: 18. CDR3 length: 16 residues.

V gene TRBV5-1 combines with J gene TRBJ2-5, with a possible D match to TRBD1 (5 bases). The end of the DNA aligns better with TRBJ2-7, so the J call may be wrong. The germline CDR1 and CDR2 sequences are SGHRS and YFSETQ. This CDR3 has 13 residues. DNA of the CDR3: TGCGCCAGCAGCGTCCAGGGTAGGAACGAGCAGTACTTC. It translates to CASSVQGRNEQYF.

The chain joins TRBV9 to TRBJ2-1, with D possibly being TRBD2 (6 bases). The CDR3 spans 16 residues. V dropped 8 bases and J dropped 3 bases, with 21 bases sitting between them. Germline CDR1 SGDLS, CDR2 YYNGEE. Here the CDR3 reads CARTPGSLAVYNEQFF. The DNA for the CDR3 is TGTGCCAGGACCCCGGGGTCGTTAGCGGTCTACAATGAGCAGTTCTTC.

The chain links TRBV2 to TRBJ2-5; D gene unclear. Trimming took 2 bases from V and 0 from J, leaving 7 bases between them. The CDR3 covers 14 residues. Germline CDR1 SNHLY, CDR2 FYNNEI. CDR3 sequence reads: CASSERVYQETQYF. The CDR3 nucleotides read TGTGCCAGCAGTGAACGGGTGTACCAAGAGACCCAGTACTTC.

The chain is built from TRBV28 and TRBJ1-4; 8 nucleotides agree with TRBD1. CDR3 length equals 14 residues. The ends lost 2 bases at V and 8 bases at J; junction bases unmatched: 4. Germline V CDR1 and CDR2: MDHEN, SYDVKM. CDR3 region: CASSLVPGGEKLFF. CDR3 nucleotides: TGTGCCAGCAGTTTAGTTCCAGGGGGCGAAAAACTGTTTTTT.

V and J are TRBV6-4 and TRBJ1-1; D gene uncertain. The CDR3 totals 13 residues. From germline, CDR1 is MRHNA and CDR2 SNTAGT. V was pared by 4 bases and J by 0 bases, with 6 bases between. The CDR3 loop is CASSVSMNTEAFF. DNA for the CDR3: TGTGCCAGCAGTGTGAGTATGAACACTGAAGCTTTCTTT.

The rearrangement links TRBV30 to TRBJ2-1; 11 bases line up with TRBD2. The trim removed 3 bases at V and 7 bases at J, leaving 5 bases unmatched. The V gene's germline CDR1 is GTSNPN and CDR2 SVGIG (reference sequence). The CDR3 loop spans 14 amino acids. CDR3 protein: CAWRIAGGGNEQFF. In DNA form, the CDR3 reads TGTGCCTGGAGGATAGCGGGAGGGGGGAATGAGCAGTTCTTC.

The chain is built from TRBV7-9 and TRBJ1-3; 8 nucleotides line up with TRBD1. Germline V gene lookup returns CDR1 SEHNR and CDR2 FQNEAQ (reference sequence). The CDR3 extends over 13 amino acids. V shed 6 bases, J shed 2 bases, and the junction held 0 bases outside the gene matches. DNA of the CDR3: TGTGCCAGCAGGACAGGGGCTGGAAACACCATATATTTT. It codes for CASRTGAGNTIYF.

The V and J genes are TRBV18 and TRBJ2-2; D perhaps matches TRBD2 (6 bases). Trimming left V 3 bases short and J 3 bases short, with 14 bases between. The V gene's germline CDR1 is KGHSH and CDR2 LQKENI. This CDR3 has 16 amino acids. In DNA form, the CDR3 reads TGTGCCAGCTCACCCCGGGACTCACTTTACACCGGGGAGCTGTTTTTT. Protein sequence: CASSPRDSLYTGELFF.

This sequence joins TRBV7-2 and TRBJ2-3, with TRBD2 matching over 12 bases. V was pared by 2 bases and J by 4 bases, with 4 bases of the junction left unmatched. The CDR3 has 16 residues. The germline gives CDR1 SGHTA, CDR2 FQGNSA. The CDR3 DNA sequence: TGTGCCAGCAGCTTATCTAGCGGGAGGGCCGCAGATACGCAGTATTTT. Protein sequence: CASSLSSGRAADTQYF. The entire variable domain, with the rest obtained from reference TRBV7-2 and TRBJ2-3, is as follows: GAGVSQSPSNKVTEKGKDVELRCDPISGHTALYWYRQSLGQGLEFLIYFQGNSAPDKSGLPSDRFSAERTGGSVSTLTIQRTQQEDSAVYLCASSLSSGRAADTQYFGPGTRLTVL.

J is TRBJ2-1 and V is TRBV14, with 9 bases identical to TRBD2. Germline trimming cut 2 bases from V and 0 bases from J; bases unmatched to any gene: 11. This CDR3 has 19 residues. From germline, CDR1 is SGHDN and CDR2 FVKESK. CDR3 sequence: CASSQRISTSGSSYNEQFF. The CDR3, as DNA: TGTGCCAGCAGCCAACGAATTTCGACTAGCGGTAGCTCCTACAATGAGCAGTTCTTC. Combining the CDR3 with reference TRBV14 and TRBJ2-1 gives the whole variable domain EAGVTQFPSHSVIEKGQTVTLRCDPISGHDNLYWYRRVMGKEIKFLLHFVKESKQDESGMPNNRFLAERTGGTYSTLKVQPAELEDSGVYFCASSQRISTSGSSYNEQFFGPGTRLTVL.

The chain employs TRBV10-3 and TRBJ1-5; possible D gene TRBD1, 5 bases. Germline V gene data show CDR1 as ENHRY and CDR2 as SYGVKD. Trimming pared 0 bases from V and 3 bases from J, leaving 9 bases between. The CDR3 runs 15 residues. CDR3 sequence reads: CAISESQGFNQPQHF. CDR3 sequence (DNA): TGTGCCATCAGTGAGTCCCAGGGATTCAATCAGCCCCAGCATTTT.

This clone is labeled medium-sized. V is TRBV27 and J is TRBJ1-1; D uncertain. This CDR3 is 13 amino acids long. CDR1 is MNHEY and CDR2 is SMNVEV in the germline V gene (reference sequence). V was trimmed by 2 bases and J by 3 bases, leaving 7 bases between them. CDR3 sequence (DNA): TGTGCCAGCAGTTTAGAACAACACACTGAAGCTTTCTTT. This translates into CASSLEQHTEAFF.